This TCR beta chain was documented in a study of blood T cell repertoires in COVID-19. Turning to the study itself: Collection of acute and convalescent COVID-19 samples took place in the United States, Italy and Spain. The cDNA or gDNA used as material had been derived from T cells, B-cell-depleted T cells, or PBMCs.

Original processing notes: It was from reference gene primer amplification that nucleated cell counts were estimated. The table came from immunoSEQ multiplex PCR; TCRdb's copy has only in-frame clones and leaves some out. D and trimming were read from the DNA, whereas the V and J calls and clone size are those reported in that table. The table lists approximately 240,000 clones, roughly 87% of them singletons. This CDR3 has 16 residues. Trimming removed 3 bases from V and 2 bases from J, with 13 bases in between. Germline assignment: CDR1 KGHSH and CDR2 LQKENI. Participant ages covered roughly 18 to 89 years across 24 US areas.

The receptor was isolated from a woman aged 25 to 39 with acute COVID-19. Sequencing was carried out using PBMCs or T cells enriched from blood (not recorded which). The chain carries TRBV18 and TRBJ2-2; possibly TRBD1 for D (6 bases). CDR3 amino acids: CASSPRLQGNTGELFF. CDR3 sequence (DNA): TGTGCCAGCTCACCGAGACTACAGGGAAACACCGGGGAGCTGTTTTTT. Full variable domain (remainder filled in from reference TRBV18 and TRBJ2-2): NAGVMQNPRHLVRRRGQEARLRCSPMKGHSHVYWYRQLPEEGLKFMVYLQKENIIDESGMPKERFSAEFPKEGPSILRIQQVVRGDSAAYFCASSPRLQGNTGELFFGEGSRLTVL.